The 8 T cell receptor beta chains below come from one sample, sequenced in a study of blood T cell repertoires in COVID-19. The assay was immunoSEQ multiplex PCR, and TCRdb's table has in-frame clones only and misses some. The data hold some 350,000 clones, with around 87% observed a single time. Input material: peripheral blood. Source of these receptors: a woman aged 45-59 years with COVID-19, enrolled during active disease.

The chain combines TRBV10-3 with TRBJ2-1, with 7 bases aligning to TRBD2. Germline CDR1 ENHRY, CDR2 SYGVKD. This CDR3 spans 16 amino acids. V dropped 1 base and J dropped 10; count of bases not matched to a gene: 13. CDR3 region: CAISEFSGPPRNEQFF. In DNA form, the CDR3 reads TGTGCCATCAGTGAGTTTAGCGGGCCTCCACGAAACGAGCAGTTCTTC.

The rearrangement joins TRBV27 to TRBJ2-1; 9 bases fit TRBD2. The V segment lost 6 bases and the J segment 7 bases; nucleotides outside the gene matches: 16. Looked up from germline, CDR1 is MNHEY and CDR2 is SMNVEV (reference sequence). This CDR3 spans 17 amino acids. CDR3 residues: CASSLSPAGGPGNEQFF. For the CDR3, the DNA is TGTGCCAGCAGCCTCTCCCCCGCGGGAGGGCCAGGGAATGAGCAGTTCTTC.

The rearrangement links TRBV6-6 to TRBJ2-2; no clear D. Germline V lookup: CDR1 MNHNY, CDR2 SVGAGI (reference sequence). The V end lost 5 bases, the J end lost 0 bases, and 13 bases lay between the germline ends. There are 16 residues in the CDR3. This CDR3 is CASSQPGVTNTGELFF. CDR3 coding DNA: TGTGCCAGCAGTCAACCCGGAGTCACGAACACCGGGGAGCTGTTTTTT.

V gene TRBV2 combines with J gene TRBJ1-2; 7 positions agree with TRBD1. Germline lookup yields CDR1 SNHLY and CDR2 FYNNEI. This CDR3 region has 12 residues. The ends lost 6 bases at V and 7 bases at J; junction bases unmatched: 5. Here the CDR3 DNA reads TGTGCCAGCAGAGACAGGGCTTTTGGCTACACCTTC. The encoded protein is CASRDRAFGYTF.

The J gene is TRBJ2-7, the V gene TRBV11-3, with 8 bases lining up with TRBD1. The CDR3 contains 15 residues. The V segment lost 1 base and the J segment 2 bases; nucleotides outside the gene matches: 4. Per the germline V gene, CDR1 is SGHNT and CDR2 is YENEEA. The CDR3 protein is CASSLAGTGPYEQYF. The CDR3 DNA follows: TGTGCCAGCAGCTTAGCCGGGACAGGACCCTACGAGCAGTACTTC.

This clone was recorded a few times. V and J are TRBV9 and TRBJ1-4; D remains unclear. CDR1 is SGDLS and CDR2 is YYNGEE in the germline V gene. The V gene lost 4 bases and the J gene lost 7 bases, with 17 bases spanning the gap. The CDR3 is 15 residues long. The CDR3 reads CASSSEGVRGEKLFF. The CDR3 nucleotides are TGTGCCAGCAGCTCCGAAGGCGTAAGAGGTGAAAAACTGTTTTTT.

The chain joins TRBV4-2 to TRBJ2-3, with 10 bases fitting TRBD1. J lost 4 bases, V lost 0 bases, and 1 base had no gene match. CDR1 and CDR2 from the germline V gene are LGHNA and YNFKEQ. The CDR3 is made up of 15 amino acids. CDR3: CASSQEGTGADTQYF. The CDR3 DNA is TGTGCCAGCAGCCAAGAGGGGACAGGGGCAGATACGCAGTATTTT.

The CDR3 spells CASSMVDRGPYGYTF. DNA for the CDR3: TGTGCCAGTAGTATGGTGGACAGGGGGCCCTATGGCTACACCTTC. This chain links TRBV19 with TRBJ1-2; 11 nucleotides align to TRBD1. CDR3 length equals 15 residues. Germline assignment: CDR1 LNHDA and CDR2 SQIVND (reference sequence). J was trimmed by 4 bases and V by 3 bases; bases with no gene match: 4.